The sequence of this T cell receptor beta chain was determined in a study of technical replicates of blood from a handful of donors. The germline gives CDR1 MDHEN, CDR2 SYDVKM. CDR3 length: 15 amino acids. Trimming removed 7 bases at V and 7 bases at J, with 20 bases between. Libraries were prepared by immunoSEQ multiplex PCR; TCRdb keeps only in-frame clonotypes and omits some of them. Of 55,000 to 75,000 clones in the sample, around 92% were seen once. This chain connects TRBV28 to TRBJ1-5; weak D call: TRBD1 (6 bases). This receptor was obtained from a human donor in good health. Sample: T cells isolated from PBMCs. The DNA for the CDR3 is TGTGCCAGCACCTTCAATGCGGGGGCGAGACAGCCCCAGCATTTT. Amino acids: CASTFNAGARQPQHF.